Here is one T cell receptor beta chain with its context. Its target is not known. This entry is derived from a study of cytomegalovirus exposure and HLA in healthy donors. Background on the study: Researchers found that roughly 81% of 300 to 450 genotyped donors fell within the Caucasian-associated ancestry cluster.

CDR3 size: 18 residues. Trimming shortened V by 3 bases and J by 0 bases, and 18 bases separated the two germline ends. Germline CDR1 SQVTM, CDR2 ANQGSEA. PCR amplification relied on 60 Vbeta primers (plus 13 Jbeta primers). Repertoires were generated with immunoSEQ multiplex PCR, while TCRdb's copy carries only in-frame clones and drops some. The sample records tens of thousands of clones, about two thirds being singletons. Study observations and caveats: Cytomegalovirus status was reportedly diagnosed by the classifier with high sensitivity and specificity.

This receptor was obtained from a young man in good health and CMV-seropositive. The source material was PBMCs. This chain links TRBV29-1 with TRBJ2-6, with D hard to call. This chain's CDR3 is CSVDSTGATNSGANVLTF. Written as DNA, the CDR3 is TGCAGCGTTGACTCTACGGGTGCAACAAACTCTGGGGCCAACGTCCTGACTTTC.